This TCR beta chain was captured by sequencing in a study of blood T cell repertoires in COVID-19. Study overall: Samples taken during acute and convalescent COVID-19 were collected in the United States, Italy and Spain. In each case, the material was cDNA or gDNA derived from T cells, B-cell-depleted T cells, or PBMCs.

CDR1 SGDLS and CDR2 YYNGEE come from the germline V gene. The CDR3 loop spans 14 amino acids. V lost 7 bases, J lost 0 bases, and 13 bases lay in between. Sequencing was performed with immunoSEQ multiplex PCR; in TCRdb, only in-frame clones are kept and a portion is missing. This sample has 310,000 or so clones, with 85% to 90% found just once. Participants reported their clinical history, and cohort assignment relied on those reports. Donors of Cohort 3 who recovered were those that had two negative PCRs, clearance, or symptom resolution. The rearrangement uses TRBV9 and TRBJ1-1; D unresolved. The sequenced sample was PBMCs or T cells enriched from blood (not recorded which). This TCR was sampled from a woman younger than 30 who had recovered from COVID-19. The CDR3 region has the DNA TGTGCCAGCCGTCGGGGAACGATGAACACTGAAGCTTTCTTT. Encoded protein: CASRRGTMNTEAFF.